These 24 T cell receptor beta chains were sequenced from one sample in a study of regulatory T cells in long-lasting Graves disease. Time point of the sample: persistent/refractory GD, antithyroid drugs over 5 years with positive TRAb. Scientists built the TCR library using RNA that was extracted from PBMCs. Construction of TCR beta libraries relied on iRepertoire HTBI primers and on Arm-PCR targeting CDR3 regions. TCRdb analysed the multiplex PCR reads with MiXCR anew, one entry per CDR3 protein. This sample has about 470,000 distinct CDR3 sequences, with about 22% found just once. This material consisted of peripheral blood mononuclear cells (PBMCs), taken when the disease was refractory, from a patient treated with antithyroid drugs. These receptors came from a female donor with Graves disease.

Ten or more counts support this clonotype. This chain uses TRBV12-3 or TRBV12-4 with TRBJ2-2, with 10 bases matching TRBD1. V lost 3 bases, J lost 6 bases, and 4 bases stayed unmatched. This CDR3 region has 15 residues. Here the CDR3 reads CASSLDRGGSGELFF. The CDR3 coding sequence is TGTGCCAGCAGTTTGGACAGGGGGGGATCCGGGGAGCTGTTTTTT.

The chain joins TRBV20-1 to TRBJ1-2; TRBD1 matches at 8 bases. V shed 5 bases and J 7 bases; nucleotides not matched to a gene: 6. Germline CDR1 reads DFQATT; CDR2 reads SNEGSKA (reference sequence). This CDR3 has 12 residues. The CDR3 bases are TGCAGTGCTCTTCAGGGGGCTGTTGGCTACACCTTC. Its protein product is CSALQGAVGYTF.

The chain has TRBV7-9 and TRBJ2-1; 7 nucleotides agree with TRBD1. Germline CDR1 SEHNR, CDR2 FQNEAQ (reference sequence). V lost 1 base, J lost 7 bases, and 10 bases stayed unmatched. The CDR3 sequence is 16 residues long. Written as DNA, the CDR3 is TGTGCCAGCAGCTTAGGGCGATTACAGGGGACGAATGAGCAGTTCTTC. Protein sequence: CASSLGRLQGTNEQFF.

The gene calls are TRBV12-3 or TRBV12-4 and TRBJ2-1; TRBD2 matches at 9 bases. CDR3 length: 13 amino acids. V shed 8 bases, J shed 6 bases, and the junction held 5 bases outside the gene matches. CDR3 in amino acids: CASSLAGRNEQFF. CDR3 in DNA: TGTGCCAGCTCCCTAGCGGGGCGCAATGAGCAGTTCTTC.

This clonotype was picked up many times. The V call is TRBV2, the J call TRBJ2-5, with 13 bases that match TRBD2. The germline V gene has CDR1 SNHLY and CDR2 FYNNEI. This CDR3 is 17 amino acids long. The V and J ends lost 6 bases and 5 bases, in that order; junction bases with no gene match: 12. The DNA for the CDR3 is TGTGCCAGCAGCAGGACTAGCGGGGGTACGATGCGTGAGACCCAGTACTTC. This encodes CASSRTSGGTMRETQYF. Full variable domain (rest looked up from reference TRBV2 and TRBJ2-5): EPEVTQTPSHQVTQMGQEVILRCVPISNHLYFYWYRQILGQKVEFLVSFYNNEISEKSEIFDDQFSVERPDGSNFTLKIRSTKLEDSAMYFCASSRTSGGTMRETQYFGPGTRLLVL.

This clonotype was seen many times. V and J are TRBV27 and TRBJ2-7; TRBD2 matches at 11 bases. Per the germline V gene, CDR1 is MNHEY and CDR2 is SMNVEV (reference sequence). This CDR3 is 18 amino acids long. V shed 3 bases and J 2 bases; nucleotides not matched to a gene: 12. Written as DNA, the CDR3 is TGTGCCAGCAGTTTGGAAGGTTGGGGGACTAGCGGAACCTACGAGCAGTACTTC. This encodes CASSLEGWGTSGTYEQYF.

With respect to this clonotype: A far bigger clonotype differs at one base, so this is likely a read error. The CDR3 region has the DNA TGTGCCAGCAGTGATTCTAGGACGGAAGAGACCCAGTACTTC. It is translated as CASSDSRTEETQYF. The chain is built from TRBV27 and TRBJ2-5, with unresolved D. CDR1 MNHEY and CDR2 SMNVEV come from the germline V gene (reference sequence). V dropped 5 bases and J dropped 3 bases, with 13 bases sitting between them. The CDR3 has 14 residues.

This clonotype has a handful of counts. The genes are TRBV15 and TRBJ2-7; D could derive from TRBD1 or TRBD2 (7 bases each). Germline CDR1 is LNHNV and CDR2 is YYDKDF (reference sequence). The length of the CDR3 is 16 residues. V was cut by 0 bases and J by 2 bases, with 14 bases left in between. CDR3 sequence: CATSRDRGGSPYEQYF. The DNA of the CDR3 is TGTGCCACCAGCAGAGACAGGGGGGGATCACCCTACGAGCAGTACTTC.

V usage is TRBV28 and J usage is TRBJ1-3; D unclear. Germline V gives CDR1 MDHEN, CDR2 SYDVKM. The CDR3 has 15 residues. V lost 4 bases and J 3 bases, leaving 13 bases between the germline ends. CDR3: CASSSTSDGGNTIYF. The CDR3 region has the DNA TGTGCCAGCAGTTCGACCTCGGACGGTGGAAACACCATATATTTT.

This clonotype appeared many times. The J gene is TRBJ1-2, the V gene TRBV28, with 11 bases matching TRBD1. Germline lookup yields CDR1 MDHEN and CDR2 SYDVKM. The CDR3 has 15 residues. V was pared by 6 bases and J by 2 bases, with 5 bases of the junction left unmatched. Here the CDR3 DNA reads TGTGCCAGCAGCCCCAGGGACAGGGGGAACTATGGCTACACCTTC. It is translated as CASSPRDRGNYGYTF.

This clonotype was counted a few times. This chain links TRBV30 with TRBJ1-6; D is possibly TRBD1 (6 bases). V was pared by 5 bases and J by 11 bases, with 19 bases between. There are 14 residues in the CDR3. Germline CDR1 is GTSNPN and CDR2 is SVGIG (reference sequence). The CDR3 coding sequence is TGTGCCTGGGAACAGGGAACCAGGCGAACACCCCTCCACTTT. Its translation is CAWEQGTRRTPLHF.

This clonotype was seen many times. The V and J genes are TRBV10-3 and TRBJ1-4; D is possibly TRBD1 (5 bases). The CDR3 is 13 residues long. V was pared by 4 bases and J by 6 bases, with 9 bases between. The germline gives CDR1 ENHRY, CDR2 SYGVKD. The CDR3 protein is CAISGDGDEKLFF. DNA of the CDR3: TGTGCCATCAGTGGGGACGGGGATGAAAAACTGTTTTTT.

This clonotype was recorded many times. The rearrangement uses TRBV28 and TRBJ1-2; the D gene is possibly TRBD1 (6 bases). The CDR3 sequence is 14 residues long. Trimming removed 2 bases at V and 3 bases at J, with 10 bases between. The germline CDR1 and CDR2 sequences are MDHEN and SYDVKM. The CDR3 DNA sequence: TGTGCCAGCAGTTTAACCGGGGGCTACTATGGCTACACCTTC. It codes for CASSLTGGYYGYTF.

The chain joins TRBV9 to TRBJ1-1; 8 nucleotides align to TRBD1. The CDR3 has 15 residues. The V gene end was trimmed by 0 bases and the J gene end by 3 bases; junction bases not matched to a gene: 4. The germline gives CDR1 SGDLS, CDR2 YYNGEE. In nucleotides, the CDR3 is TGTGCCAGCAGCGTAGAAGAGGACAGGGACACTGAAGCTTTCTTT. It codes for CASSVEEDRDTEAFF.

In its sample, this clonotype was seen many times. The rearrangement uses TRBV25-1 and TRBJ1-2; TRBD1 matches at 11 bases. The CDR3 has 15 amino acids. Germline V gives CDR1 MGHDK, CDR2 SYGVNS. The V and J ends lost 3 bases and 8 bases, in that order; junction bases with no gene match: 8. The CDR3 region has the DNA TGTGCCAGCAGTGATTACGGGACAGGGGGTTTAGGCTACACCTTC. This gives the protein CASSDYGTGGLGYTF.

As to this clonotype: A much bigger clone sits one base away, suggesting this may be a read error. This chain connects TRBV2 to TRBJ1-6; no clear D gene. Germline V CDR1 and CDR2: SNHLY, FYNNEI. This CDR3 is 13 amino acids long. The germline V and J ends were trimmed by 7 bases and 11 bases, with 15 bases remaining between them. This chain's CDR3 is CASKAQIGTPLHF. The CDR3 coding sequence is TGTGCCAGCAAAGCCCAAATAGGAACACCCCTCCACTTT.

The chain uses TRBV2 and TRBJ2-1; TRBD2 agrees at 13 bases. CDR3 length: 15 residues. V lost 3 bases to trimming and J lost 8 bases; unmatched junction nucleotides: 4. CDR1 and CDR2 (germline): SNHLY, FYNNEI. The CDR3 spells CASSDGLAGVHEQFF. CDR3 coding DNA: TGTGCCAGCAGTGACGGACTAGCGGGGGTTCATGAGCAGTTCTTC.

The rearrangement joins TRBV28 to TRBJ2-1; D not resolved. Trimming took 2 bases from V and 2 from J, leaving 10 bases between them. The germline V gene encodes CDR1 MDHEN and CDR2 SYDVKM. This CDR3 is built from 15 residues. The CDR3 loop reads CASSLPLSPYNEQFF. Here the CDR3 DNA reads TGTGCCAGCAGTTTACCCCTCAGTCCCTACAATGAGCAGTTCTTC.

This clonotype was seen many times. V gene TRBV20-1 combines with J gene TRBJ2-7; no definite D call. Trimming removed 3 bases at V and 6 bases at J, with 24 bases between. Germline V lookup: CDR1 DFQATT, CDR2 SNEGSKA (reference sequence). CDR3 length equals 16 residues. The CDR3 is CSASTPSIFGVLEQYF. The CDR3 bases are TGCAGTGCTAGTACCCCGTCGATTTTCGGTGTCCTCGAGCAGTACTTC.

The gene calls are TRBV10-3 and TRBJ1-6; D is undetermined. CDR1 and CDR2 from the germline V gene are ENHRY and SYGVKD. V lost 5 bases to trimming and J lost 7 bases, with 15 bases between them. This CDR3 is built from 15 residues. The CDR3 bases are TGTGCCATCAGTTCTACCAAGGATTCGAATTCACCCCTCCACTTT. Protein: CAISSTKDSNSPLHF.

The chain couples TRBV4-1 to TRBJ1-2, with TRBD1 as a possible D gene (5 bases). Germline-derived CDR1 and CDR2 are MGHRA and YSYEKL. The CDR3 is 15 residues long. V was trimmed by 1 base and J by 4 bases, leaving 13 bases between them. CDR3 region: CASSQGAGAPYGYTF. As DNA, the CDR3 is TGCGCCAGCAGCCAAGGGGCCGGGGCCCCCTATGGCTACACCTTC.

The chain uses TRBV10-3 and TRBJ2-2, with TRBD1 as a possible D gene (5 bases). The germline CDR1 and CDR2 sequences are ENHRY and SYGVKD. This CDR3 has 14 amino acids. Trimming shortened V by 2 bases and J by 7 bases, and 11 bases separated the two germline ends. The CDR3 spells CAISEQQVGGELFF. The CDR3 DNA follows: TGTGCCATCAGTGAGCAACAGGTTGGCGGGGAGCTGTTTTTT.

The chain links TRBV20-1 to TRBJ2-1, with D perhaps TRBD2 (6 bases). The CDR3 has 13 amino acids. In germline, CDR1 is DFQATT, CDR2 SNEGSKA (reference sequence). Trimming took off 2 bases at V and 6 bases at J, with 11 bases between the two ends. The CDR3 is CSARSGEVNEQFF. CDR3 DNA sequence: TGCAGTGCTAGATCGGGGGAGGTCAATGAGCAGTTCTTC.

There are a few counts of this clonotype. The chain links TRBV28 to TRBJ1-3; 8 nucleotides line up with TRBD1. V lost 7 bases, J lost 4 bases, and 12 bases stayed unmatched. This CDR3 has 16 residues. Germline V gene sequence: CDR1 MDHEN, CDR2 SYDVKM. CDR3 nucleotides: TGTGCCAGCAAGATCCGGACAGGGATGCACGGAAACACCATATATTTT. Residues: CASKIRTGMHGNTIYF.